This section outlines one T cell receptor beta chain sequence together with its context. Its antigen remains unknown. Germline CDR1 reads SNHLY; CDR2 reads FYNNEI. V was pared by 7 bases and J by 3 bases, with 10 bases of the junction left unmatched. This CDR3 region has 15 residues. The data belong to a study of T-cell memory formation after mild COVID-19. Regarding the study as a whole: Among contracting clones, CD4+ were mainly CM/EM and CD8+ enriched in EMRA.

TCRdb independently ran MiXCR on the 5' RACE reads; one entry per CDR3 protein. Here the sample spans hundreds of thousands of distinct CDR3 sequences, less than 25% being singletons. The chain employs TRBV2 and TRBJ2-7; TRBD1 matches at 9 bases. This clonotype was obtained from an adult woman who had mild COVID-19 (a few samples of this study predate the infection). Cell type and time point are not known. Material for sequencing was PBMCs or a T cell subset sorted from them (not recorded which). The CDR3 nucleotides are TGTGCCAGCATCCTCCCGGGACAGGGAGGCTACGAGCAGTACTTC. It specifies CASILPGQGGYEQYF.